A single sample gave rise to the 8 T cell receptor beta chains below, sequenced in a study of OX40 agonist ivuxolimab in advanced cancers. Sequencing was performed with immunoSEQ multiplex PCR; in TCRdb, only in-frame clones are kept and a portion is missing. Of about 77,000 clones detected, around nine tenths appear once; the ten largest clones hold around 2.5%. The starting material was CD4+ or CD8+ T cells sorted from blood, obtained in a trial of the OX40 agonist ivuxolimab. Receptors originate from an adult with an advanced solid tumor such as melanoma, head and neck, liver or kidney cancer.

This chain uses TRBV19 with TRBJ1-2; 7 positions agree with TRBD1. The CDR3 has 15 residues. CDR1 and CDR2 from the germline V gene are LNHDA and SQIVND (reference sequence). Trimming took 7 bases from V and 0 from J; bases not matched to a gene: 8. For the CDR3, the DNA is TGTGCCAGTACTCCCCCCGACAGGGCTAACTATGGCTACACCTTC. Amino acid sequence: CASTPPDRANYGYTF.

This clone was found a few times. The chain links TRBV18 to TRBJ1-2; 9 bases line up with TRBD1. The CDR3 is 15 amino acids. The germline gives CDR1 KGHSH, CDR2 LQKENI. With 3 bases clipped from V and 8 bases from J, the junction kept 10 bases outside the gene matches. CDR3 loop: CASSPIGTGLDGYTF. The CDR3 bases are TGTGCCAGCTCACCGATCGGGACAGGGCTTGACGGCTACACCTTC.

The J gene is TRBJ1-2, the V gene TRBV5-5, with D possibly being TRBD1 (5 bases). The CDR3 covers 13 residues. V was clipped by 0 bases and J by 4 bases, with 7 bases between them. Germline V lookup: CDR1 SGHKS, CDR2 YYEKEE (reference sequence). The CDR3, as DNA: TGTGCCAGCAGCTTGGAGGGACCCTATGGCTACACCTTC. Translated, it gives CASSLEGPYGYTF.

A note on this clone: In the same sample, other DNA sequences code for this CDR3. The rearrangement links TRBV18 to TRBJ2-5; no definite D call. The CDR3 covers 13 residues. Germline loops: CDR1 KGHSH, CDR2 LQKENI. The V and J ends lost 0 bases and 4 bases respectively, with 6 bases between them. CDR3 sequence: CASSPPALETQYF. The CDR3 bases are TGTGCCAGCTCACCACCGGCGCTAGAGACCCAGTACTTC.

This clone occurred once. The chain employs TRBV29-1 and TRBJ1-2, with D perhaps matching TRBD1 (5 bases). This CDR3 has 12 residues. The V end was cut by 3 bases, the J end by 4 bases, with 9 bases between. Per germline, CDR1 SQVTM and CDR2 ANQGSEA. CDR3 region: CSVEGDGYGYTF. DNA of the CDR3: TGCAGCGTTGAGGGGGACGGCTATGGCTACACCTTC. Filled out from reference TRBV29-1 and TRBJ1-2, the complete variable domain reads SAVISQKPSRDICQRGTSLTIQCQVDSQVTMMFWYRQQPGQSLTLIATANQGSEATYESGFVIDKFPISRPNLTFSTLTVSNMSPEDSSIYLCSVEGDGYGYTFGSGTRLTVV.

The chain employs TRBV28 and TRBJ2-1; TRBD1 agrees at 10 bases. With 6 bases clipped from V and 6 bases from J, the junction kept 5 bases outside the gene matches. Germline CDR1 and CDR2: MDHEN and SYDVKM. The CDR3 loop spans 14 amino acids. CDR3 loop: CASRRQGAFNEQFF. CDR3 nucleotide sequence: TGTGCCAGCAGACGACAGGGGGCATTCAATGAGCAGTTCTTC.

V gene TRBV19 combines with J gene TRBJ1-1; D is uncertain. The CDR3 is 14 residues long. Germline loops: CDR1 LNHDA, CDR2 SQIVND (reference sequence). Trimming took off 5 bases at V and 0 bases at J, with 10 bases between the two ends. This chain's CDR3 is CASSYKGLNTEAFF. The CDR3 coding sequence is TGTGCCAGTAGTTATAAGGGATTGAACACTGAAGCTTTCTTT. The entire variable domain, with the rest obtained from reference TRBV19 and TRBJ1-1, is as follows: DGGITQSPKYLFRKEGQNVTLSCEQNLNHDAMYWYRQDPGQGLRLIYYSQIVNDFQKGDIAEGYSVSREKKESFPLTVTSAQKNPTAFYLCASSYKGLNTEAFFGQGTRLTVV.

V and J are TRBV30 and TRBJ2-3; tentatively, D is TRBD2 (8 bases). Deletions cut 0 bases from V and 2 bases from J, with 15 bases between. Germline assignment: CDR1 GTSNPN and CDR2 SVGIG (reference sequence). The CDR3 runs to 16 residues. CDR3 nucleotides: TGTGCCTGGAGTGTAGGGGGCGGGGGGTTCACAGATACGCAGTATTTT. It encodes CAWSVGGGGFTDTQYF.